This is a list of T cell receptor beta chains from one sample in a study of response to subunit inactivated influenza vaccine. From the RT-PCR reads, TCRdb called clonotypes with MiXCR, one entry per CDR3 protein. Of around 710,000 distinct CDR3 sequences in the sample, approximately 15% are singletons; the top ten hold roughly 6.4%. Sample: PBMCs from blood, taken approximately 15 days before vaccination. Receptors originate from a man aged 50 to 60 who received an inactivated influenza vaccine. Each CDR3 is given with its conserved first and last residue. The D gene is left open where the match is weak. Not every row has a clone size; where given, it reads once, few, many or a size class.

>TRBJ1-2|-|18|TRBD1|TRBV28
TGTGCCAGCAGCCCCCAAGTCGGGACAGCTAAGGCGAAGTATGGCTACACCTTC
CASSPQVGTAKAKYGYTF
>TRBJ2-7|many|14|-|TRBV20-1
TGCAGTGCTAGTTCGGGCACCCCATCCTACGAGCAGTACTTC
CSASSGTPSYEQYF
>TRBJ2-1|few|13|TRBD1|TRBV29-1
TGCAGCGTCGGGCCAGGGGGCTACAATGAGCAGTTCTTC
CSVGPGGYNEQFF
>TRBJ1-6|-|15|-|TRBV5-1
TGCGCCAGCAGCTTGGAACCAGGGGAGAATTCACCCCTCCACTTT
CASSLEPGENSPLHF
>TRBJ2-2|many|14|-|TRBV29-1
TGCAGCGTTGGTTGGAGTCATAGCGGCGGGGAGCTGTTTTTT
CSVGWSHSGGELFF
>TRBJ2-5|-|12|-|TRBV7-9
TGTGCCAGCAGCTCGGACGTTGAGACCCAGTACTTC
CASSSDVETQYF
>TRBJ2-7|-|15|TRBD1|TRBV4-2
TGTGCCAGCACCCCTACATGGGACAGAACCTACGAGCAGTACTTC
CASTPTWDRTYEQYF
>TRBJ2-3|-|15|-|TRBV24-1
TGTGCCACCAGTGCTCTTAGCGCCGACACAGATACGCAGTATTTT
CATSALSADTDTQYF
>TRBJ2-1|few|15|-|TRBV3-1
TGTGCCAGCAGGAAAGCCCGAACAGGGTCCGATGAGCAGTTCTTC
CASRKARTGSDEQFF
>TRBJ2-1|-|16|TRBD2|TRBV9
TGTGCCAGCAGCGCCCCTAGCGGGCACTCCTACAATGAGCAGTTCTTC
CASSAPSGHSYNEQFF
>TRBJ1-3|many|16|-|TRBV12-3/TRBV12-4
TGTGCCAGCAGTTTAGGGCGGCTATCTGGTGGAAACACCATATATTTT
CASSLGRLSGGNTIYF
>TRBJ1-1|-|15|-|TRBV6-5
TGTGCCAGCAGTTACTTCCCGCAACCGAACACTGAAGCTTTCTTT
CASSYFPQPNTEAFF
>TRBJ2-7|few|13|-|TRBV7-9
TGTGCCAGCAGCTTAGAGAGTGGGTTAGAGCAGTACTTC
CASSLESGLEQYF
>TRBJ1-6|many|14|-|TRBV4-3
TGCGCCAGCAGCCAAGCGGGCGGGAATTCACCCCTCCACTTT
CASSQAGGNSPLHF
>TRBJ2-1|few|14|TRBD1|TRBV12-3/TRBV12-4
TGTGCCAGCAGTATGGGACAGGGAGGAAATGAGCAGTTCTTC
CASSMGQGGNEQFF
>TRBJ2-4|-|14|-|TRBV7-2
TGTGCCAGCAGCTGGGCTGGGGGGCCGGACATTCAGTACTTC
CASSWAGGPDIQYF
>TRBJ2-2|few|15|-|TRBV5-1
TGCGCCAGCAGCTTGGATGGGATGAACACCGGGGAGCTGTTTTTT
CASSLDGMNTGELFF
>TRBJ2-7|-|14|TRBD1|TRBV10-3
TGTGCCATCAGTAACGGGACAGGGTCCTACGAGCAGTACTTC
CAISNGTGSYEQYF
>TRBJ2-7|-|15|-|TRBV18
TGTGCCAGCTCACCACCGGTTGGTTTTAGGGACGAGCAGTACTTC
CASSPPVGFRDEQYF
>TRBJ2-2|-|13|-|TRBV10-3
TGTGCCATGCAGGGAAAATCCTCCGGGGAGCTGTTTTTT
CAMQGKSSGELFF
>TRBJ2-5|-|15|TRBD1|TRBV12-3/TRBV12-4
TGTGCCAGCAGTGCCGTGACAGGGCTTCAAGAGACCCAGTACTTC
CASSAVTGLQETQYF
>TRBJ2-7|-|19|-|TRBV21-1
TGTGCCAGCAGCAAAAGGAGGGGGGAGGCTAGCCGGAGCTCCTACGAGCAGTACTTC
CASSKRRGEASRSSYEQYF
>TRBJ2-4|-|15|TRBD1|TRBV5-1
TGCGCCAGCAGCTTGGTGGACAGGGATGGAAACATTCAGTACTTC
CASSLVDRDGNIQYF
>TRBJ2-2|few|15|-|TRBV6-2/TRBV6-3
TGTGCCAGCAGTTACCTAGGGACGAACACCGGGGAGCTGTTTTTT
CASSYLGTNTGELFF
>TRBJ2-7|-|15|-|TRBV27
TGTGCCAGCAGTTTATTTCTTAACAGGGTCCACGAGCAGTACTTC
CASSLFLNRVHEQYF
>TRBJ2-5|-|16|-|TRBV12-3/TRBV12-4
TGTGCCAGCAGTTTAGCCTGGGGCAACCGTGCGGAGACCCAGTACTTC
CASSLAWGNRAETQYF
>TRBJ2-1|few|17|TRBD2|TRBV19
TGTGCCAGTAGTATTCGGGGTAGTCTAGCGGAAGGAAATGAGCAGTTCTTC
CASSIRGSLAEGNEQFF
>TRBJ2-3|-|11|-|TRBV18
TGTGCCAGCTCCCCAACTCATACGCAGTATTTT
CASSPTHTQYF
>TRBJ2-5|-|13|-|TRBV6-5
TGTGCCAGCAGTTACGCCCCCGGGGAGACCCAGTACTTC
CASSYAPGETQYF
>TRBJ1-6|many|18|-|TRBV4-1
TGCGCCAGCAGCCATCGATCCCCAACTGGGGACCGAAATTCACCCCTCCACTTT
CASSHRSPTGDRNSPLHF
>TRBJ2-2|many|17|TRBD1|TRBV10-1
TGCGCCAGCAGTGAGATTTTGGCAGGGGGTCATGGCGGGGAGCTGTTTTTT
CASSEILAGGHGGELFF
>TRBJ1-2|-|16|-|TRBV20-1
TGCAGTGCTAGAACGTACTCTTACCGGGACGTCCGGGGCTACACCTTC
CSARTYSYRDVRGYTF
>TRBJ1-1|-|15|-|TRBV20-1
TGCAGTGCTAGAGATCTCAGACGCCAGAACACTGAAGCTTTCTTT
CSARDLRRQNTEAFF
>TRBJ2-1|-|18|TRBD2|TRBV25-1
TGTGCCAGCAGTGAATACCCAGGCGGGAGCGGGAGGTACAATGAGCAGTTCTTC
CASSEYPGGSGRYNEQFF
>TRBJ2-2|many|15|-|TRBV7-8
TGTGCCAGCAGCACTAGAAGCGGTTTCACCGGGGAGCTGTTTTTT
CASSTRSGFTGELFF
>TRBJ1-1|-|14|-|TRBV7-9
TGTGCCAGCAGCCCTGCGGGGAGGAACACTGAAGCTTTCTTT
CASSPAGRNTEAFF
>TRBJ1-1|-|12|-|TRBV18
TGTGCCAGCTCAGTTATTGGCACTGAAGCTTTCTTT
CASSVIGTEAFF
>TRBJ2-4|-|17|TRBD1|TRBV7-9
TGTGCCAGCAGCTCCTCGAGACAGGGCCTAGCCAAAAACATTCAGTACTTC
CASSSSRQGLAKNIQYF
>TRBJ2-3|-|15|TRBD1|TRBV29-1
TGCAGCGTCTCCCGGACAGGGGGTAGCACAGATACGCAGTATTTT
CSVSRTGGSTDTQYF
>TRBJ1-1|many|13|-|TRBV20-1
TGCAGTGCTAGTTTTATACTGAACACTGAAGCTTTCTTT
CSASFILNTEAFF
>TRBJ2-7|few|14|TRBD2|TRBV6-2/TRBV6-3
TGTGCCGGGAGCCGGGGGAGGGACCCTCACGAGCAGTACTTC
CAGSRGRDPHEQYF
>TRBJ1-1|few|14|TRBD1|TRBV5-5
TGTGCCAGCAGCCCGCGACAGGGTTTGGCTGAAGCTTTCTTT
CASSPRQGLAEAFF
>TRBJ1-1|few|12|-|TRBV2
TGTGCCAGCCGGACAGCTAACACTGAAGCTTTCTTT
CASRTANTEAFF
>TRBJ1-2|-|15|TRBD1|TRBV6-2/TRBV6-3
TGTGCCAGCAGTCCGTTGGGACAGGGTTTCATCGGCTACACCTTC
CASSPLGQGFIGYTF
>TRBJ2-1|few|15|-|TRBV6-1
TGTGCCAGCAGTCCGGCGACAGGGTTGGGGGGTGAGCAGTTCTTC
CASSPATGLGGEQFF
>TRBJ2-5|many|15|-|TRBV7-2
TGTGCCAGCAGCCCCGCTACAGGGTTCATGGAGACCCAGTACTTC
CASSPATGFMETQYF
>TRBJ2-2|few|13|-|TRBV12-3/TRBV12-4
TGTGCCAGCAGTTTACAGGAAAGGGGGGAGCTGTTTTTT
CASSLQERGELFF
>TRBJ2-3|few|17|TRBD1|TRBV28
TGTGCCAGCAGTTTTCCCGGGACAGGGGCGTCAGCAGATACGCAGTATTTT
CASSFPGTGASADTQYF
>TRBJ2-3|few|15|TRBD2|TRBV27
TGTGCCAGCAGTTTACTAGCGGGAGCGCTAGATACGCAGTATTTT
CASSLLAGALDTQYF
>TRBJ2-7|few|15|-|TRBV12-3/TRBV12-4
TGTGCCAGCAGTTTAATCCCGCAGGAACTACGCGAGCAGTACTTC
CASSLIPQELREQYF
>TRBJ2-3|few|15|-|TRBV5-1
TGCGCCAGCAGCTTGGACAGGGGACTCGGAGATACGCAGTATTTT
CASSLDRGLGDTQYF
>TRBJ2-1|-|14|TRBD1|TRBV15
TGTGCCACCAGTACCGGGACAGGGGTCAATGAGCAGTTCTTC
CATSTGTGVNEQFF
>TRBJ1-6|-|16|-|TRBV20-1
TGCAGTGCTAGAGAATTGGTGACGGATTATAATTCACCCCTCCACTTT
CSARELVTDYNSPLHF
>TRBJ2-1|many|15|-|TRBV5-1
TGCGCCAGCAGCTTGGGGGGGGATCTCTACAATGAGCAGTTCTTC
CASSLGGDLYNEQFF
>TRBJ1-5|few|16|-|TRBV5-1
TGCGCCAGCAGCTTGTCGCCAGTGGGTTACAATCAGCCCCAGCATTTT
CASSLSPVGYNQPQHF
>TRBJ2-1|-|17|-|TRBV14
TGTGCCAGCAGCCAAGACGGGACATACGAAGTTTACAATGAGCAGTTCTTC
CASSQDGTYEVYNEQFF
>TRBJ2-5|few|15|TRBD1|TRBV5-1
TGCGCCAGCCGCGGGACAGGGAGCTTCCAAGAGACCCAGTACTTC
CASRGTGSFQETQYF
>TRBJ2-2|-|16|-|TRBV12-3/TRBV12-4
TGTGCCAGCAGTCGTCGGGGATCGCGGAACACCGGGGAGCTGTTTTTT
CASSRRGSRNTGELFF
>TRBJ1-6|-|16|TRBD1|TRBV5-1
TGCGCCAGTGGTTTCGGGACAGGGAACTATAATTCACCCCTCCACTTT
CASGFGTGNYNSPLHF
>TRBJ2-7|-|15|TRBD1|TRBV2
TGTGCCAGCAGTGATAGACAGGGGAGGTTGTACGAGCAGTACTTC
CASSDRQGRLYEQYF